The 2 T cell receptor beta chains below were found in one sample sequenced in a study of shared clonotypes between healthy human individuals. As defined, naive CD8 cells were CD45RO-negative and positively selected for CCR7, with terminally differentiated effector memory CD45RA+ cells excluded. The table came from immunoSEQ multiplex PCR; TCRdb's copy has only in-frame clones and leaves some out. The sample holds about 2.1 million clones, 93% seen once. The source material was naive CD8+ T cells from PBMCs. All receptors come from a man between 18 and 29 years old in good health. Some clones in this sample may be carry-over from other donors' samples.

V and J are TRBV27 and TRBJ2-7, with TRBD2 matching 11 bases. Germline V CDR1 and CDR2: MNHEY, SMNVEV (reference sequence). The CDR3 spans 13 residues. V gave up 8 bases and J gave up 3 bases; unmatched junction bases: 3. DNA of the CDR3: TGTGCCAGCGCTAGCGGGAGGCACTACGAGCAGTACTTC. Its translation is CASASGRHYEQYF.

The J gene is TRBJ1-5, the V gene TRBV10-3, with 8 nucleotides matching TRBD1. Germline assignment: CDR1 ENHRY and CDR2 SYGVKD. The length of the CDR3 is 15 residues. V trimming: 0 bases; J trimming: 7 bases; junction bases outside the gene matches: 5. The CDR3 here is CAISESNRGRQPQHF. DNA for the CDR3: TGTGCCATCAGTGAGTCGAACAGGGGGAGACAGCCCCAGCATTTT.